A selection of T cell receptor beta chains follows, all from one sample in a study of shared T cell receptors in the human thymus. TCRdb's copy holds only in-frame clones and misses some; the assay was immunoSEQ multiplex PCR. Here the sample spans approximately 660,000 clones, roughly 90% being singletons. These data also featured in a second study, about human thymus T cells.

Sequences were obtained from thymocytes. The receptors come from a boy under two years old with a congenital heart defect. Each CDR3 is given with its conserved first and last residue. D genes are given only for firm matches. Size tells how often a clone was seen (once, few, many) or the class of an expanded clone, and some rows leave it out.

clone size	J gene	D gene	V gene	CDR3 DNA	CDR3 protein
.	TRBJ2-7	TRBD1	TRBV6-1	TGTGCCAGCCGCCGACAGGGGGGAAGCTCCTACGAGCAGTACTTC	CASRRQGGSSYEQYF
.	TRBJ2-7	TRBD2	TRBV6-5	TGTGCCGACTGCGGGAGAGCCTACGAGCAGTACTTC	CADCGRAYEQYF
.	TRBJ2-7	TRBD2	TRBV27	TGTGCCAGCAGTGGCAGCGGGAGGGTCTACGAGCAGTACTTC	CASSGSGRVYEQYF
.	TRBJ1-2	.	TRBV5-8	TGTGCCAGCAGCTTGGGGCCCCTCCAGGGCTACTATGGCTACACCTTC	CASSLGPLQGYYGYTF
.	TRBJ2-1	.	TRBV4-1	TGCGCCAGCAGCCAAGTAGTGGAGGGAACTACGCCGTACAATGAGCAGTTCTTC	CASSQVVEGTTPYNEQFF
once	TRBJ1-3	.	TRBV11-2	TGTGCCAGCAGCTTAGTATATGGGGCTTCTGGAAACACCATATATTTT	CASSLVYGASGNTIYF
.	TRBJ2-7	TRBD1	TRBV10-3	TGTGCCACCCTACCCGGGACAGGGCCCTACGAGCAGTACTTC	CATLPGTGPYEQYF
.	TRBJ2-7	TRBD1	TRBV10-3	TGTGCCATCAGTGACCCCAGACAGGGAGACAAATACGAGCAGTACTTC	CAISDPRQGDKYEQYF
.	TRBJ2-2	.	TRBV6-4	TGTGCCAGCAGTGAAAAAGAAAATAGCGTAGACACCGGGGAGCTGTTTTTT	CASSEKENSVDTGELFF
.	TRBJ2-2	TRBD2	TRBV6-4	TGTGCCAGCAGTGACTCTAGCGGGAGTTACGGGGAGCTGTTTTTT	CASSDSSGSYGELFF
.	TRBJ2-7	.	TRBV4-2	TGTGCCAGCACCCTAAGGAAGGGGGACTACGAGCAGTACTTC	CASTLRKGDYEQYF
.	TRBJ2-1	TRBD2	TRBV6-5	TGTGCCAGCAGTTATCCGGGAGGTAACTACAATGAGCAGTTCTTC	CASSYPGGNYNEQFF
.	TRBJ2-3	TRBD2	TRBV9	TGTGCCAGCAGCCCAGCGTCACTAGCGGGAGGGATTAGCACAGATACGCAGTATTTT	CASSPASLAGGISTDTQYF
.	TRBJ2-3	.	TRBV5-8	TGTGCCAGCAGCTTTAGAAGTTTCACAGATACGCAGTATTTT	CASSFRSFTDTQYF
.	TRBJ2-7	.	TRBV5-6	TGTGCCAGCAGCTTCCTCGGACAGTCCTACGAGCAGTACTTC	CASSFLGQSYEQYF
.	TRBJ2-7	.	TRBV27	TGTGCCAGCAGTCCCCGGCAGGTGAGCTCCTACGAGCAGTACTTC	CASSPRQVSSYEQYF
.	TRBJ2-1	TRBD2	TRBV29-1	TGCAGCCCGCTCCAGCGGGAGGAGGGTGAGCAGTTCTTC	CSPLQREEGEQFF
few	TRBJ2-5	TRBD2	TRBV4-2	TGTGCCAGCAGCCAAGATACCCGGACTAGCGGGGGGCGAGGGCAAGAGACCCAGTACTTC	CASSQDTRTSGGRGQETQYF
.	TRBJ2-3	TRBD2	TRBV27	TGTGCCAGCAGTTTAGTAGCGGGAGGGCCTTTTGGCACAGATACGCAGTATTTT	CASSLVAGGPFGTDTQYF
once	TRBJ2-7	TRBD2	TRBV11-3	TGTGCCAGCAGCAACCGGCTAGCGGTTAACTACGAGCAGTACTTC	CASSNRLAVNYEQYF
.	TRBJ2-7	TRBD1	TRBV6-1	TGTGCCAGCAGTGACAGGGACAGGGAGGGCGAGCAGTACTTC	CASSDRDREGEQYF
.	TRBJ1-1	TRBD1	TRBV19	TGTGCCAGTAGACCAGGACAGGGAGGTACTGAAGCTTTCTTT	CASRPGQGGTEAFF
.	TRBJ2-5	.	TRBV29-1	TGCAGCGGGAGGAGGGGGCGAGAGACCCAGTACTTC	CSGRRGRETQYF
.	TRBJ2-1	TRBD1	TRBV27	TGTGCCAGCAGTTCCGGAGAGGATACAGGGGGTGAGCAGTTCTTC	CASSSGEDTGGEQFF
.	TRBJ2-6	TRBD2	TRBV5-1	TGCGCCAGCAGCTTGGCGGGAGGTGGAGTCGGGAGTAGCTCTGGGGCCAACGTCCTGACTTTC	CASSLAGGGVGSSSGANVLTF
.	TRBJ2-7	TRBD2	TRBV7-8	TGTGCCAGCCGGCGGACGGGACTAGCCTCTTCAAGCTCCTACGAGCAGTACTTC	CASRRTGLASSSSYEQYF
.	TRBJ1-1	TRBD1	TRBV5-1	TGCGCCAGCAGCTTAGCTTCGACAGGGGGCAACATGAACACTGAAGCTTTCTTT	CASSLASTGGNMNTEAFF
.	TRBJ1-2	.	TRBV19	TGTGCCAGTACAGCAGGGGCTAACTATGGCTACACCTTC	CASTAGANYGYTF
.	TRBJ2-3	TRBD2	TRBV11-3	TGTGCCAGCAGCTCCGGGACTAGAGGTTTTGAAGATACGCAGTATTTT	CASSSGTRGFEDTQYF